This paragraph reports one TCR beta chain. CDR1 is ENHRY and CDR2 is SYGVKD in the germline V gene. The CDR3 spans 11 residues. V gave up 10 bases and J gave up 7 bases; unmatched junction bases: 3. Through a sample-barcoded 5' primer and a J-beta primer mix, a second PCR was run for about 6 to 11 cycles. TCRdb analysed the 5' RACE reads with MiXCR anew, one entry per CDR3 protein. Among hundreds of thousands of distinct CDR3 sequences, roughly three fifths were seen once, and the ten largest hold around a quarter. This record comes from a study of blood T cells in healthy people across ages. Sequenced input: blood. This TCR was sampled from a man in his forties in good health. The chain employs TRBV10-3 and TRBJ2-1, with TRBD2 matching over 8 bases. CDR3 residues: CANGLANEQFF. The CDR3 DNA follows: TGTGCCAACGGACTAGCTAATGAGCAGTTCTTC.